The 31 T cell receptor beta chains given below trace back to one sample, sequenced in a study of T cell repertoires in cytomegalovirus infection. No antigen has been assigned to these receptors. One entry per CDR3 protein results from TCRdb running MiXCR on the reads. The table records about 920,000 distinct CDR3 sequences, approximately 31% of them present only once. This material consisted of cultured CD8+ T cells from PBMCs, taken from culture after CMV antigen stimulation. The receptors shown here come from a human donor in good health (CMV status not recorded). Some clones in this sample may be carry-over from other donors' samples.

In this sample, this clonotype turned up a few times. The V and J genes are TRBV7-2 and TRBJ2-2, with TRBD2 matching over 11 bases. Germline V lookup: CDR1 SGHTA, CDR2 FQGNSA. Unmatched junction bases numbered 6, after V lost 8 bases and J lost 4 bases. The CDR3 is 15 residues long. In DNA, the CDR3 is TGTGCCAGCGGAAATAGCGGGGGGGCCACCGGGGAGCTGTTTTTT. Its translation is CASGNSGGATGELFF. Based on the CDR3 plus reference TRBV7-2 and TRBJ2-2, the full variable domain is GAGVSQSPSNKVTEKGKDVELRCDPISGHTALYWYRQSLGQGLEFLIYFQGNSAPDKSGLPSDRFSAERTGGSVSTLTIQRTQQEDSAVYLCASGNSGGATGELFFGEGSRLTVL.

The V gene is TRBV5-6, the J gene TRBJ2-1, with 10 bases fitting TRBD1. The length of the CDR3 is 14 residues. The V gene's germline CDR1 is SGHDT and CDR2 YYEEEE. The V gene end was trimmed by 4 bases and the J gene end by 8 bases; junction bases not matched to a gene: 6. CDR3 loop: CASSADRGLDEQFF. The CDR3 coding sequence is TGTGCCAGCAGCGCCGACAGGGGGCTCGATGAGCAGTTCTTC.

The rearrangement links TRBV5-6 to TRBJ2-7, with 12 bases that match TRBD2. The CDR3 loop spans 15 amino acids. Trimming at V came to 4 bases and at J to 6 bases, leaving 8 bases not matched to a gene. The germline V gene has CDR1 SGHDT and CDR2 YYEEEE. The CDR3 nucleotides read TGTGCCAGCAGCCCCTGGACTAGCGGGGTACGCGAGCAGTACTTC. Amino acids: CASSPWTSGVREQYF.

The chain recombines TRBV25-1 with TRBJ2-2; 7 nucleotides match TRBD1. In germline, CDR1 is MGHDK, CDR2 SYGVNS. V lost 5 bases to trimming and J lost 0 bases; unmatched junction nucleotides: 21. CDR3 length equals 21 residues. The CDR3 region is CASSHRRQGENTSPNTGELFF. CDR3 DNA: TGTGCCAGCAGTCACAGGAGACAGGGTGAAAACACCTCCCCGAACACCGGGGAGCTGTTTTTT.

This clonotype was seen at least ten times. V gene TRBV6-2 or TRBV6-3 combines with J gene TRBJ2-1, with D maybe TRBD2 (6 bases). The CDR3 is 13 residues long. Trimming took 6 bases from V and 2 from J, leaving 8 bases between them. Germline CDR1 MNHEY, CDR2 SVGEGT. CDR3: CASSGTPYNEQFF. The CDR3 nucleotides are TGTGCCAGCAGCGGGACTCCCTACAATGAGCAGTTCTTC.

The chain combines TRBV4-2 with TRBJ1-1; tentative D call: TRBD1 (5 bases). Germline values: CDR1 LGHNA, CDR2 YNFKEQ. This CDR3 region has 13 residues. V lost 3 bases, J lost 5 bases, and 10 bases lay in between. CDR3 nucleotides: TGTGCCAGCAGCCATTCGAGGGGTACTGAAGCTTTCTTT. This codes for CASSHSRGTEAFF.

This clonotype was recorded many times. This rearrangement joins TRBV12-3 or TRBV12-4 to TRBJ2-6, with TRBD1 as a possible D gene (6 bases). V was cut by 7 bases and J by 2 bases, with 18 bases left in between. CDR3 length equals 17 residues. CDR3 in DNA: TGTGCCAGCACCTTGGGACACTACTCCACTGGGGCCAACGTCCTGACTTTC. Amino acids: CASTLGHYSTGANVLTF.

This clonotype was detected a few times. The junction and the germline gene differ at one end; a read error may be behind it. The chain has TRBV27 and TRBJ2-7, with 9 bases aligning to TRBD1. This CDR3 is 15 amino acids long. Germline V gene lookup returns CDR1 MNHEY and CDR2 SMNVEV (reference sequence). The CDR3 DNA reads TGTGCCAGCAACCAACCGGGACAGGGCTCCCACGAGCAGTACTTC. Translating gives CASNQPGQGSHEQYF.

This chain joins TRBV6-2 or TRBV6-3 and TRBJ2-5, with TRBD2 matching over 7 bases. The V gene end was trimmed by 10 bases and the J gene end by 10 bases; junction bases not matched to a gene: 6. The CDR3 contains 10 residues. Germline V CDR1 and CDR2: MNHEY, SVGEGT. In nucleotides, the CDR3 is TGTGCCACTTGGGGGGGGTTCCAGTACTTC. It translates to CATWGGFQYF.

V and J are TRBV6-1 and TRBJ2-7, with D hard to call. This CDR3 has 14 amino acids. Trimming took off 0 bases at V and 4 bases at J, with 10 bases between the two ends. The germline V gene encodes CDR1 MNHNS and CDR2 SASEGT. The CDR3 coding sequence is TGTGCCAGCAGTGAAGCGCTCGGTATTTACGAGCAGTACTTC. Protein sequence: CASSEALGIYEQYF.

V is TRBV6-2 or TRBV6-3 and J is TRBJ2-7; no definite D call. The germline V and J ends were trimmed by 2 bases and 5 bases, with 4 bases remaining between them. Germline CDR1 reads MNHEY; CDR2 reads SVGEGT. The CDR3 extends over 11 amino acids. For the CDR3, the DNA is TGTGCCAGCAGTTACGTGGACGAGCAGTACTTC. Translated: CASSYVDEQYF.

This clonotype occurred a few times. The chain is built from TRBV29-1 and TRBJ2-2; TRBD1 matches 7 bases. J gave up 0 bases and V 0 bases, and 10 bases lay outside the gene matches. Germline loops: CDR1 SQVTM, CDR2 ANQGSEA. This CDR3 comprises 18 residues. For the CDR3, the DNA is TGCAGCGTTGAAGATCTTAGTATCAGGGGGACGAACACCGGGGAGCTGTTTTTT. Protein sequence: CSVEDLSIRGTNTGELFF.

This clonotype was detected ten times or more. This chain's CDR3 is CASSLSPEQFF. In nucleotides, the CDR3 is TGTGCCAGCAGCTTGAGCCCAGAGCAGTTCTTC. This chain connects TRBV7-9 to TRBJ2-1; D not certain. Germline V gene data show CDR1 as SEHNR and CDR2 as FQNEAQ (reference sequence). Trimming cost V 3 bases and J 10 bases, with 7 bases left between them. The length of the CDR3 is 11 residues.

The chain couples TRBV9 to TRBJ2-1; possible D gene TRBD2, 6 bases. This CDR3 contains 14 residues. V lost 0 bases, J lost 6 bases, and 10 bases lay in between. Germline V gives CDR1 SGDLS, CDR2 YYNGEE. The CDR3 coding sequence is TGTGCCAGCAGCGTAGTGGGGGGTCGCAATGAGCAGTTCTTC. Amino acids: CASSVVGGRNEQFF.

Many counts were recorded for this clonotype. The chain has TRBV7-2 and TRBJ1-6; no definite D call. Germline CDR1 SGHTA, CDR2 FQGNSA. The ends were cut back, 8 bases at V and 3 bases at J, with 14 bases in the middle. The CDR3 loop spans 15 amino acids. The CDR3 bases are TGTGCCAGCGCCGACGGGAGAAACTATAATTCACCCCTCCACTTT. Translation gives CASADGRNYNSPLHF.

This rearrangement joins TRBV12-3 or TRBV12-4 to TRBJ1-6; the D gene is possibly TRBD1 (5 bases). The CDR3 extends over 14 amino acids. V was clipped by 3 bases and J by 7 bases, with 10 bases between them. The CDR3 spells CASSLDSGNSPLHF. The CDR3 DNA reads as TGTGCCAGCAGTTTGGATTCAGGGAATTCACCCCTCCACTTT.

A word on this clonotype: This clone may be a read error of a much larger clone one base away. This chain uses TRBV7-2 with TRBJ1-4, with TRBD1 matching 7 bases. The CDR3 covers 14 residues. Germline CDR1 SGHTA, CDR2 FQGNSA. Written as DNA, the CDR3 is TGTACAACCTCCCCGACCACAGGGGATGAAAAACTGTTTTTT. It specifies CTTSPTTGDEKLFF.

The rearrangement joins TRBV7-8 to TRBJ2-7, with a possible D match to TRBD1 (6 bases). V was trimmed by 6 bases and J by 3 bases, leaving 15 bases between them. This CDR3 comprises 14 residues. Looked up from germline, CDR1 is SGHVS and CDR2 is FQNEAQ. Here the CDR3 reads CASSLIDRIYEQYF. CDR3 DNA: TGTGCCAGCAGTCTCATCGACAGGATCTACGAGCAGTACTTC.

This clonotype has a handful of counts. This chain joins TRBV7-9 and TRBJ1-2; tentatively, D is TRBD1 (6 bases). The CDR3 runs 14 residues. V lost 5 bases to trimming and J lost 2 bases, with 12 bases between them. Germline values: CDR1 SEHNR, CDR2 FQNEAQ (reference sequence). The CDR3 nucleotides read TGTGCCAGCAGCGACAGGACAGACAACTATGGCTACACCTTC. Translation gives CASSDRTDNYGYTF.

This chain connects TRBV27 to TRBJ1-1; D gene ambiguous. V gave up 10 bases and J gave up 4 bases, with 10 bases separating them. In germline, CDR1 is MNHEY, CDR2 SMNVEV (reference sequence). The CDR3 sequence is 11 residues long. The CDR3 nucleotides read TGTGCCATCGGGTTTGCCACTGAAGCTTTCTTT. Its translation: CAIGFATEAFF.

This clonotype was counted only a few times. The genes are TRBV7-6 and TRBJ1-4, with 7 positions matching TRBD1. The CDR3 sequence is 16 residues long. Per the germline V gene, CDR1 is SGHVS and CDR2 is FNYEAQ. V dropped 4 bases and J dropped 7; count of bases not matched to a gene: 12. The CDR3 reads CASSSIPGQRSEKLFF. CDR3 nucleotides: TGTGCCAGCAGCTCGATACCGGGACAGAGGAGTGAAAAACTGTTTTTT.

The CDR3 coding sequence is TGTGCCAGCAGCGTAGGGGGGCAGAACGCTTTCTTT. Protein product: CASSVGGQNAFF. The chain employs TRBV11-2 and TRBJ1-1, with D possibly being TRBD1 (6 bases). Germline CDR1 reads SGHAT; CDR2 reads FQNNGV. The CDR3 runs 12 residues. V was shortened by 5 bases and J by 11 bases, with 15 bases between the two germline ends.

J is TRBJ1-1 and V is TRBV12-3 or TRBV12-4, with D unclear. The CDR3 has 12 residues. The germline V and J ends were trimmed by 6 bases and 2 bases, with 7 bases remaining between them. The CDR3 sequence is CASRLINTEAFF. CDR3 sequence (DNA): TGTGCCAGCAGACTGATAAACACTGAAGCTTTCTTT.

This rearrangement joins TRBV7-9 to TRBJ1-5; TRBD1 matches 9 bases. The ends lost 5 bases at V and 3 bases at J; junction bases unmatched: 2. This CDR3 spans 14 amino acids. The V gene's germline CDR1 is SEHNR and CDR2 FQNEAQ (reference sequence). The CDR3 sequence: CASSTGGHNQPQHF. As DNA, the CDR3 is TGTGCCAGCAGCACAGGGGGCCACAATCAGCCCCAGCATTTT.

V and J are TRBV4-2 and TRBJ2-2, with D possibly TRBD2 on 5 matching bases. The CDR3 runs 16 residues. Germline V lookup: CDR1 LGHNA, CDR2 YNFKEQ. Trimming pared 0 bases from V and 4 bases from J, leaving 12 bases between. The CDR3, as DNA: TGTGCCAGCAGCCAAGAGGGAGCATGGGTCACCGGGGAGCTGTTTTTT. This encodes CASSQEGAWVTGELFF.

The chain uses TRBV11-2 and TRBJ1-2; no clear D. This CDR3 region has 15 residues. Trimming removed 1 base from V and 2 bases from J, with 11 bases in between. From germline, CDR1 is SGHAT and CDR2 FQNNGV. The CDR3 here is CASSLAPALNYGYTF. The DNA of the CDR3 is TGTGCCAGCAGCTTAGCTCCGGCCCTGAACTATGGCTACACCTTC.

The CDR3 loop reads CASSQRGAEETQYF. Written as DNA, the CDR3 is TGTGCCAGCAGCCAGCGGGGGGCAGAAGAGACCCAGTACTTC. V and J are TRBV7-9 and TRBJ2-5, with TRBD2 identical over 9 bases. J gave up 3 bases and V 5 bases, and 4 bases lay outside the gene matches. The CDR3 sequence is 14 residues long. Germline lookup yields CDR1 SEHNR and CDR2 FQNEAQ (reference sequence).

The chain recombines TRBV6-2 or TRBV6-3 with TRBJ2-1; tentatively, D is TRBD1 (6 bases). The CDR3 is 18 residues long. V gave up 6 bases and J gave up 0 bases, with 21 bases separating them. Germline CDR1 is MNHEY and CDR2 is SVGEGT. The CDR3 protein is CASRMKPGTLVSYNEQFF. The CDR3 nucleotides are TGTGCCAGCAGAATGAAGCCCGGGACACTCGTCTCCTACAATGAGCAGTTCTTC.

There are a few counts of this clonotype. The rearrangement links TRBV14 to TRBJ1-6, with D hard to call. The V gene lost 4 bases and the J gene lost 7 bases, with 11 bases spanning the gap. CDR3 length equals 14 residues. Germline V gives CDR1 SGHDN, CDR2 FVKESK. CDR3 residues: CASSPTRKNSPLHF. As DNA, the CDR3 is TGTGCCAGCAGCCCAACCCGTAAGAATTCACCCCTCCACTTT.

This clonotype has a handful of counts. One end of the junction fails to match germline, which may point to a read error. The chain recombines TRBV4-1 with TRBJ2-7; 10 bases match TRBD1. CDR3 length equals 13 residues. CDR1 and CDR2 from the germline V gene are MGHRA and YSYEKL. CDR3 protein: CASSQDRGYEQYF. The DNA of the CDR3 is TGTGCCAGTAGTCAGGACAGGGGGTACGAGCAGTACTTC.

V usage is TRBV4-1 and J usage is TRBJ2-2; TRBD2 might be the D (5 bases). CDR1 is MGHRA and CDR2 is YSYEKL in the germline V gene. Trimming removed 0 bases at V and 7 bases at J, with 6 bases between. The CDR3 totals 13 residues. CDR3 nucleotides: TGCGCCAGCAGCCAAGACCGGGGCGGGGAGCTGTTTTTT. Translated: CASSQDRGGELFF.